This record concerns one T cell receptor beta chain sequence. TCRdb passed the RT-PCR reads through MiXCR, listing each CDR3 protein once. The sample consists of more than 550,000 distinct CDR3 sequences, approximately 14% of them appearing once. CDR1 and CDR2 from the germline V gene are DFQATT and SNEGSKA (reference sequence). The CDR3 runs 16 residues. Trimming shortened V by 0 bases and J by 1 base, and 12 bases separated the two germline ends. Sequenced material: memory CD4+ T cells from blood. This TCR came from a female donor in good health, serving as a healthy control. The gene calls are TRBV20-1 and TRBJ2-2; D not resolved. The DNA of the CDR3 is TGCAGTGCTAGAGATACGAACGGAGTGAACACCGGGGAGCTGTTTTTT. It translates to CSARDTNGVNTGELFF.